The rows below give T cell receptor beta chains drawn from one sample of a study of T-cell memory formation after mild COVID-19. A single record per CDR3 protein comes from TCRdb applying MiXCR to the 5' RACE reads. The table records about 150,000 distinct CDR3 sequences, around 25% of them present only once. Sequencing input: PBMCs or a T cell subset sorted from them (not recorded which). The receptors stem from an adult woman who had mild COVID-19 (a few samples of this study predate the infection). Cell type and time point are not known. CDR3s leave out the opening cysteine and the closing phenylalanine or tryptophan. D genes are given only for firm matches.

-	TRBV7-8	ASSLEGVTEAF
TRBD2	TRBV7-8	ASSLPGLAGGSRAGELF
-	TRBV7-9	ASSLWTDTQY
-	TRBV7-8	ASRGRGKTGFDEQY
-	TRBV10-3	AHWSGEDGEQY
-	TRBV5-6	ASSLWGSSYEQY
-	TRBV6-4	ASSDLGATDTQY
-	TRBV5-1	ASRPGTLPNNEQF
TRBD2	TRBV20-1	SVPGLAEYEQF
TRBD1	TRBV7-9	ASAGTGNSYEQY
-	TRBV12-3/TRBV12-4	ASSPQGTDTQY
-	TRBV27	ASGEEGGAVSNEQF
TRBD1	TRBV29-1	SVPKPGTGSAGGYT
TRBD2	TRBV7-6	ASSPRTSGTDTQY
TRBD1	TRBV4-1	ASSQDIDRGEDTEAF
TRBD1	TRBV29-1	SVGNGTGEYNEQF
TRBD2	TRBV6-4	ASSTGTSEYNEQF
-	TRBV7-9	ASSLQGRSEKLF
-	TRBV11-3	ASSGRGTASYNEQF
-	TRBV12-3/TRBV12-4	ARPLGIGSYNEQF
-	TRBV5-1	ASSERGTGNEQY
TRBD1	TRBV4-1	ASSQGGAESGQGAPGELF
-	TRBV12-3/TRBV12-4	ACGDSSYEQY
TRBD1	TRBV27	ASSTQGATEAF
TRBD1	TRBV20-1	STTSGQVIEQY
-	TRBV4-1	ASSQDLSLGPDSGNTIY
-	TRBV5-1	ASSPSAFGTDTQY
TRBD1	TRBV24-1	ATSDPAGGDYNEQF
-	TRBV7-9	ASSPDGAEAF
TRBD1	TRBV7-9	ASSSLTGTGGDNEQF
TRBD2	TRBV2	ASSGGSGETADTQY
-	TRBV7-6	ASRDGDNEQF
-	TRBV29-1	SVEGEPGTEAF
TRBD1	TRBV4-2	ASSRKGTDYGYT
-	TRBV6-6	ASSYSAGDGYT
-	TRBV4-1	ASSQGPNWGNTEAF
TRBD1	TRBV12-5	ASGQGQGSNQPQH
TRBD1	TRBV13	ASSSPGQTNEKLF
TRBD1	TRBV27	ASGTGLTGELF
TRBD1	TRBV12-3/TRBV12-4	ASTLGQGWGETQY
-	TRBV6-1	ASSVGGLVTGELF
TRBD1	TRBV20-1	SARVKGQLITDTQY
-	TRBV19	ASRRQLSLDYEQY
TRBD2	TRBV4-1	ASSRVGGYQETQY
-	TRBV7-6	ASRHSAGELF
TRBD1	TRBV7-2	ALRPAGGAFSPGANVLT
TRBD1	TRBV29-1	SVLTGQGYEKLF
-	TRBV4-1	ASSRTGINTGELF
TRBD2	TRBV7-8	ASSSRLAVNTGELF